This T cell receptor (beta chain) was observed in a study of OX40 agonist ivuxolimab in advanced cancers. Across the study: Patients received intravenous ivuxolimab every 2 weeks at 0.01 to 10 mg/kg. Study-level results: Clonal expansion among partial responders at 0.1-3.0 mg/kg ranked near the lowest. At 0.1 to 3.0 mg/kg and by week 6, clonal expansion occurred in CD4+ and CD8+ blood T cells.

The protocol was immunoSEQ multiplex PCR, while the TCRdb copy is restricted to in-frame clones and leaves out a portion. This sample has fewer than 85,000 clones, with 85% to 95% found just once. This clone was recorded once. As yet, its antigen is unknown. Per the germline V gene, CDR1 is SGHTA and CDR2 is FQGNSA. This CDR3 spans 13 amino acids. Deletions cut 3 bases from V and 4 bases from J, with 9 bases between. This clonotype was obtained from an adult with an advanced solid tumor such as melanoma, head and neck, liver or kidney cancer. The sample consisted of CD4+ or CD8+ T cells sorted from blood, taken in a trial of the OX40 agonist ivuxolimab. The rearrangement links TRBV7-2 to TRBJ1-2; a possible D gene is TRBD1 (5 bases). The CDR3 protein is CASSLDTTYGYTF. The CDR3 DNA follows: TGTGCCAGCAGCTTGGACACCACCTATGGCTACACCTTC. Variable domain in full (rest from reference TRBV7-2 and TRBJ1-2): GAGVSQSPSNKVTEKGKDVELRCDPISGHTALYWYRQSLGQGLEFLIYFQGNSAPDKSGLPSDRFSAERTGGSVSTLTIQRTQQEDSAVYLCASSLDTTYGYTFGSGTRLTVV.